This TCR beta chain is from a study of T cell responses to AZD1222 COVID-19 vaccine. TCRdb keeps only in-frame clones here, not all; method: immunoSEQ multiplex PCR. The top ten clones hold 6.5% to 8% of a sample with 90,000 to 100,000 clones, approximately 90% of them seen once. Regarding the study as a whole: Researchers report vaccine-associated CD4 TCRs spanning spike, with dominance at 160-218 and 743-854.

Regarding this clone: The antigen remains unidentified.

The CDR3 runs 13 residues. The V segment lost 6 bases and the J segment 8 bases; nucleotides outside the gene matches: 9. Looked up from germline, CDR1 is MNHEY and CDR2 is SVGAGI. This receptor was obtained from an adult in good health. The chain combines TRBV6-5 with TRBJ2-5, with 7 bases that match TRBD2. Sequences were derived from peripheral blood, sampled on day 0 of AZD1222 vaccination. The CDR3 loop reads CASRLTGEGTQYF. CDR3 in DNA: TGTGCCAGCAGACTGACTGGGGAGGGCACCCAGTACTTC.